These T cell receptor beta chains were read from a single sample in a study of vaccination and CD4 T cells after COVID-19. Their cognate antigens are unknown. TCRdb used MiXCR to reprocess the PCR reads, holding one entry per CDR3 protein. This sample has approximately 9,000 distinct CDR3 sequences; 45% to 60% occur once, and the top ten carry around 21%. Material: CD4+ T cells from blood, cultured in vitro. Receptors were obtained from a human donor who had recovered from COVID-19. The CDR3 runs from the conserved cysteine through the conserved F or W. A D gene is named only where the DNA matches it firmly. A row's size may be missing; if present it is once, few, many or a size class.

v_gene: TRBV12-3/TRBV12-4
j_gene: TRBJ1-2
abundance: NA
d_gene: NA
CDR3nt: TGTGCCAGCAGTTTATTAAGTTCCGGCTACACCTTC
CDR3aa: CASSLLSSGYTF

v_gene: TRBV12-3/TRBV12-4
j_gene: TRBJ1-5
abundance: NA
d_gene: TRBD1
CDR3nt: TGTGCCAGCATGATACAGGGGGTCCAGCCCCAGCATTTT
CDR3aa: CASMIQGVQPQHF

v_gene: TRBV6-1
j_gene: TRBJ2-5
abundance: NA
d_gene: TRBD2
CDR3nt: TGTGCCAGCAGGGGACTAGCGGGGGGGCCCGTTCAGGAGACCCAGTACTTC
CDR3aa: CASRGLAGGPVQETQYF

v_gene: TRBV6-1
j_gene: TRBJ2-2
abundance: NA
d_gene: NA
CDR3nt: TGTGCCAGCGTTCTAGGGACGAACACCGGGGAGCTGTTTTTT
CDR3aa: CASVLGTNTGELFF

v_gene: TRBV6-5
j_gene: TRBJ2-7
abundance: few
d_gene: TRBD1
CDR3nt: TGTGCCAGCAGTTACTCGAAGTATGGGACAGCAGCCTACGAGCAGTACTTC
CDR3aa: CASSYSKYGTAAYEQYF

v_gene: TRBV6-1
j_gene: TRBJ1-2
abundance: few
d_gene: NA
CDR3nt: TGTGCCAGCAGTCAGGCTAACTATGGCTACACCTTC
CDR3aa: CASSQANYGYTF

v_gene: TRBV7-2
j_gene: TRBJ1-5
abundance: few
d_gene: TRBD1
CDR3nt: TGTGCCAGCAGTTACAGGGGAAAGCAGCCCCAGCATTTT
CDR3aa: CASSYRGKQPQHF

v_gene: TRBV2
j_gene: TRBJ2-1
abundance: NA
d_gene: NA
CDR3nt: TGTGCCAGCAGTGGAGGAGGTCACAGCAATGAGCAGTTCTTC
CDR3aa: CASSGGGHSNEQFF

v_gene: TRBV5-1
j_gene: TRBJ2-7
abundance: NA
d_gene: TRBD2
CDR3nt: TGCGCCAGCAGACTAGCGGGAGAGCACTCCTACGAGCAGTACTTC
CDR3aa: CASRLAGEHSYEQYF

v_gene: TRBV28
j_gene: TRBJ2-7
abundance: NA
d_gene: NA
CDR3nt: TGTGCCAGCATCACCCCCGGGCAGGGGGGGTACGAGCAGTACTTC
CDR3aa: CASITPGQGGYEQYF

v_gene: TRBV7-3
j_gene: TRBJ2-7
abundance: NA
d_gene: NA
CDR3nt: TGTGCCAGCAGCTTAGGCGTGGGGCAGGGCCCCTACGAGCAGTACTTC
CDR3aa: CASSLGVGQGPYEQYF

v_gene: TRBV11-2
j_gene: TRBJ1-5
abundance: few
d_gene: NA
CDR3nt: TGTGCCAGCAGTTTAAGTTGGGAACAGCCCCAGCATTTT
CDR3aa: CASSLSWEQPQHF

v_gene: TRBV5-4
j_gene: TRBJ1-3
abundance: NA
d_gene: TRBD1
CDR3nt: TGTGCCAGCAGCTTGGCGACAGGGGGGAGCTCTGGAAACACCATATATTTT
CDR3aa: CASSLATGGSSGNTIYF

v_gene: TRBV15
j_gene: TRBJ2-7
abundance: large
d_gene: NA
CDR3nt: TGTGCCACCAGCAGAGATGGGGGGTACTCCTACGAGCAGTACTTC
CDR3aa: CATSRDGGYSYEQYF

v_gene: TRBV6-1
j_gene: TRBJ1-5
abundance: few
d_gene: NA
CDR3nt: TGTGCCAGCAGTGAGTCGGGGGGGGTTCAGCCCCAGCATTTT
CDR3aa: CASSESGGVQPQHF

v_gene: TRBV20-1
j_gene: TRBJ1-2
abundance: NA
d_gene: NA
CDR3nt: TGCAGTGCTAGTTTGGCCAGGGGATTTGGCTACACCTTC
CDR3aa: CSASLARGFGYTF

v_gene: TRBV7-9
j_gene: TRBJ2-2
abundance: NA
d_gene: NA
CDR3nt: TGTGCCGGCAGCCCCCACGGTAACACCGGGGAGCTGTTTTTT
CDR3aa: CAGSPHGNTGELFF

v_gene: TRBV7-9
j_gene: TRBJ2-7
abundance: NA
d_gene: TRBD2
CDR3nt: TGTGCCAGCAGCCAAGAGGGACTAGCGGGAGTGGAGCAGTACTTC
CDR3aa: CASSQEGLAGVEQYF

v_gene: TRBV4-3
j_gene: TRBJ2-3
abundance: few
d_gene: NA
CDR3nt: TGCGCCAGCAGCCAAGGACCCCGACATTTTAGCACAGATACGCAGTATTTT
CDR3aa: CASSQGPRHFSTDTQYF

v_gene: TRBV12-3/TRBV12-4
j_gene: TRBJ2-3
abundance: NA
d_gene: NA
CDR3nt: TGTGCCAGCAGCTACTCTCGAGGTCGCACAGATACGCAGTATTTT
CDR3aa: CASSYSRGRTDTQYF

v_gene: TRBV7-8
j_gene: TRBJ1-2
abundance: NA
d_gene: TRBD1
CDR3nt: TGTGCCAGCAGCTTAGCGGACAGGGGTTGGAGGGCATCTAACTATGGCTACACCTTC
CDR3aa: CASSLADRGWRASNYGYTF

v_gene: TRBV19
j_gene: TRBJ1-5
abundance: once
d_gene: TRBD1
CDR3nt: TGTGCCAGTAGTACCCGGACAGGGGAAGGTCAGCCCCAGCATTTT
CDR3aa: CASSTRTGEGQPQHF

v_gene: TRBV5-1
j_gene: TRBJ2-5
abundance: NA
d_gene: NA
CDR3nt: TGCGCCAGCAGCCCGCCACTTGGAAACGGAGAGACCCAGTACTTC
CDR3aa: CASSPPLGNGETQYF

v_gene: TRBV19
j_gene: TRBJ1-1
abundance: NA
d_gene: NA
CDR3nt: TGTGCCAGTAGTAGCAGATTTCAGACAGGAGCAGGGAACACTGAAGCTTTCTTT
CDR3aa: CASSSRFQTGAGNTEAFF

v_gene: TRBV20-1
j_gene: TRBJ2-3
abundance: NA
d_gene: NA
CDR3nt: TGCAGTGCTAGGCGCGACAGGCGGACAGATACGCAGTATTTT
CDR3aa: CSARRDRRTDTQYF

v_gene: TRBV5-4
j_gene: TRBJ1-1
abundance: NA
d_gene: NA
CDR3nt: TGTGCCAGCAGCTTGGCCGTCGGGAACACTGAAGCTTTCTTT
CDR3aa: CASSLAVGNTEAFF